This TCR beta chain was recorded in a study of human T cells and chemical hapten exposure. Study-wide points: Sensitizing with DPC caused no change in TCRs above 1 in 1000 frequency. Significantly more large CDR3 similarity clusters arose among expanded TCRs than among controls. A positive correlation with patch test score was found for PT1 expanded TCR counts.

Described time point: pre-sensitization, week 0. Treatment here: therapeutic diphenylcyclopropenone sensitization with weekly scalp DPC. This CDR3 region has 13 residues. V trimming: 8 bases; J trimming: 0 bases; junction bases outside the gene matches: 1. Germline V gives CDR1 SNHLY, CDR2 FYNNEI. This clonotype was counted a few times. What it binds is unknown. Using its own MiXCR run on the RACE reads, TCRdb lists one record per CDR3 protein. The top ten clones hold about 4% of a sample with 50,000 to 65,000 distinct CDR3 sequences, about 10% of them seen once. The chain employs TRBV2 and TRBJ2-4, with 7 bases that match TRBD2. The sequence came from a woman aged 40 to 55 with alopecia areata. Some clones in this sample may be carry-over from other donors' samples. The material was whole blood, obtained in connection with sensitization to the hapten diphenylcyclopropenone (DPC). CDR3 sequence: CASGGEAKNIQYF. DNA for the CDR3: TGTGCCAGCGGGGGGGAAGCCAAAAACATTCAGTACTTC.